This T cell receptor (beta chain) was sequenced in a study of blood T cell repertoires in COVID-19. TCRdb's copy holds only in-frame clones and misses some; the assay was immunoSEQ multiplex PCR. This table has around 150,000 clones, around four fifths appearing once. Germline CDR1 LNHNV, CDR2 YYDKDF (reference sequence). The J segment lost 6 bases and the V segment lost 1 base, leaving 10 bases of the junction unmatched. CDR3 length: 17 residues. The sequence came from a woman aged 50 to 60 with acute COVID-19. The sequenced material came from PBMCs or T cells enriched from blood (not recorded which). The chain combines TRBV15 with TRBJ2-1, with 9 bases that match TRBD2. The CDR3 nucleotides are TGTGCCACCAGCAGAGGACGTCCAGCGGGAGGTAGCAATGAGCAGTTCTTC. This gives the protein CATSRGRPAGGSNEQFF. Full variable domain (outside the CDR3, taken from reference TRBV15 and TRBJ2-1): DAMVIQNPRYQVTQFGKPVTLSCSQTLNHNVMYWYQQKSSQAPKLLFHYYDKDFNNEADTPDNFQSRRPNTSFCFLDIRSPGLGDTAMYLCATSRGRPAGGSNEQFFGPGTRLTVL.